This T cell receptor (beta chain) is from a study of blood T cells in healthy people across ages. Sample-barcoded 5' priming and a J-beta primer mix drove a second PCR of roughly 6 to 12 cycles. MiXCR, run by TCRdb on the 5' RACE reads, gives a single entry per CDR3 protein. The table has about 1.4 million distinct CDR3 sequences, almost 60% seen once. Trimming cost V 7 bases and J 5 bases; bases outside gene matches: 9. The CDR3 has 14 residues. This sequence was found in a man aged 18-30 years in good health. This sequence joins TRBV12-3 or TRBV12-4 and TRBJ1-1, with 8 bases matching TRBD1. The sequenced material came from blood. The DNA of the CDR3 is TGTGCCAGCACCCCGGCAGGGGGCTTAACTGAAGCTTTCTTT. Protein sequence: CASTPAGGLTEAFF.